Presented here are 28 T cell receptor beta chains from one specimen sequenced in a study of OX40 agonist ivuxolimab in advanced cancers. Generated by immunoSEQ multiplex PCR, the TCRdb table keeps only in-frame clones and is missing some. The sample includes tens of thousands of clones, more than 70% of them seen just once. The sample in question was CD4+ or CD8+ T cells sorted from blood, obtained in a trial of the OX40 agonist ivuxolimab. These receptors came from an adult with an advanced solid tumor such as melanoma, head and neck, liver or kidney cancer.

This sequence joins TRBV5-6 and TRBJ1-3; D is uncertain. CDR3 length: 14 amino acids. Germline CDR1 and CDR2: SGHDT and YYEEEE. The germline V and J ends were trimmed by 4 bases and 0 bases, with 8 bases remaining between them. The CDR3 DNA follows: TGTGCCAGCAGCGCTTGGAGCTCTGGAAACACCATATATTTT. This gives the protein CASSAWSSGNTIYF.

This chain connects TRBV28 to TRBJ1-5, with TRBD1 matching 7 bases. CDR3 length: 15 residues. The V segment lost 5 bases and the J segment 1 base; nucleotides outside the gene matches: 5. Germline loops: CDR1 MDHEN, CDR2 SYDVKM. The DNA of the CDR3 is TGTGCCAGCAGTGCCACGGGACAGAGCAATCAGCCCCAGCATTTT. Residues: CASSATGQSNQPQHF. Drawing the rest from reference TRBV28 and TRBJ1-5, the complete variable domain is DVKVTQSSRYLVKRTGEKVFLECVQDMDHENMFWYRQDPGLGLRLIYFSYDVKMKEKGDIPEGYSVSREKKERFSLILESASTNQTSMYLCASSATGQSNQPQHFGDGTRLSIL.

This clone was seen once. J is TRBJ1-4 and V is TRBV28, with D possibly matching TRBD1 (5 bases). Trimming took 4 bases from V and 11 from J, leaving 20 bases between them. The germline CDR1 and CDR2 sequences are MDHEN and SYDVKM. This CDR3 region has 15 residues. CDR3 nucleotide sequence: TGTGCCAGCAGTTCCGACGGGGCTCCGGACGTGAAACTGTTTTTT. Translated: CASSSDGAPDVKLFF.

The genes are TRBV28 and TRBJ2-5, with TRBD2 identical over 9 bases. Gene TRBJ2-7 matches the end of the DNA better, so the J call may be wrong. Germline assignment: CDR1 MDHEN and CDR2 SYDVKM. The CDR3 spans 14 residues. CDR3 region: CASSFNSGGYEQYF. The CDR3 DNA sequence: TGTGCCAGCAGTTTTAATAGCGGGGGTTACGAGCAGTACTTC.

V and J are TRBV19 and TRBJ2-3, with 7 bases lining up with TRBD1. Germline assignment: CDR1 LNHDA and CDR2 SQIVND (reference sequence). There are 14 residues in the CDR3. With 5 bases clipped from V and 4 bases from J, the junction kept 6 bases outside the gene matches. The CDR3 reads CASSVTGLPDTQYF. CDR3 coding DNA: TGTGCCAGTAGTGTGACAGGGTTGCCAGATACGCAGTATTTT. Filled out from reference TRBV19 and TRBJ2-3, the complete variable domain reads DGGITQSPKYLFRKEGQNVTLSCEQNLNHDAMYWYRQDPGQGLRLIYYSQIVNDFQKGDIAEGYSVSREKKESFPLTVTSAQKNPTAFYLCASSVTGLPDTQYFGPGTRLTVL.

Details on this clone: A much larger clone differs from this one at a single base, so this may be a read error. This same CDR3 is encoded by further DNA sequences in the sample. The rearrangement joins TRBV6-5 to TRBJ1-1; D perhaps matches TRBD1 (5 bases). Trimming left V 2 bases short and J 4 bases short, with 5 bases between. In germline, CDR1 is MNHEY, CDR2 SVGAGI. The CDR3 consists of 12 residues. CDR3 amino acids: CASSYGGTEAFF. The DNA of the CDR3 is TGTGCCAGCAGTTACGGGGGCACTGAAGCTTTCTTT.

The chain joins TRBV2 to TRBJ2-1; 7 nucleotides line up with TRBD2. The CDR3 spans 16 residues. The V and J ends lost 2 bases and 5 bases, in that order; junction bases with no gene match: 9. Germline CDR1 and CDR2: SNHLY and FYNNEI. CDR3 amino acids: CASSETGGLADNEQFF. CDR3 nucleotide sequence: TGTGCCAGCAGTGAAACGGGGGGTCTAGCGGACAATGAGCAGTTCTTC.

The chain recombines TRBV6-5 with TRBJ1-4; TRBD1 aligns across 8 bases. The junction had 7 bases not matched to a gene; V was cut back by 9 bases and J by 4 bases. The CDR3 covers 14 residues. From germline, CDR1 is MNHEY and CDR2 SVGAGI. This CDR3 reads CASRRTGNNEKLFF. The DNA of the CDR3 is TGTGCCAGTAGGAGGACAGGGAATAATGAAAAACTGTTTTTT.

DNA for the CDR3: TGTGCCAGCAGCCCCGACAGGGGCTACGAGCAGTACTTC. The encoded protein is CASSPDRGYEQYF. The chain joins TRBV7-2 to TRBJ2-7; TRBD1 agrees at 8 bases. Germline V gives CDR1 SGHTA, CDR2 FQGNSA. The CDR3 spans 13 residues. V was pared by 5 bases and J by 3 bases, with 3 bases of the junction left unmatched.

The CDR3 region is CASSLGVRVTEAFF. CDR3 nucleotides: TGTGCCAGCAGCTTAGGAGTGAGGGTCACTGAAGCTTTCTTT. V and J are TRBV11-2 and TRBJ1-1; no definite D call. From germline, CDR1 is SGHAT and CDR2 FQNNGV. V lost 1 base to trimming and J lost 4 bases, with 10 bases between them. This CDR3 has 14 residues. Variable domain in full (rest from reference TRBV11-2 and TRBJ1-1): EAGVAQSPRYKIIEKRQSVAFWCNPISGHATLYWYQQILGQGPKLLIQFQNNGVVDDSQLPKDRFSAERLKGVDSTLKIQPAKLEDSAVYLCASSLGVRVTEAFFGQGTRLTVV.

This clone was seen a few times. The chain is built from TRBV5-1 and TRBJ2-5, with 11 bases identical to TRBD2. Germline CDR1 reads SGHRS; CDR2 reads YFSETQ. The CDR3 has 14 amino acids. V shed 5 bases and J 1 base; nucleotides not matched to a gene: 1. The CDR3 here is CASRGTSGQETQYF. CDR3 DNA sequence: TGCGCCAGCAGGGGGACTAGCGGCCAAGAGACCCAGTACTTC.

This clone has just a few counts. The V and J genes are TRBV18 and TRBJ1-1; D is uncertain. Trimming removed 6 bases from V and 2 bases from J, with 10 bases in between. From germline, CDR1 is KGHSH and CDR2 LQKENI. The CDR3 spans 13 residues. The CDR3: CASSSGLNTEAFF. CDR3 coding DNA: TGTGCCAGCTCGTCCGGACTCAACACTGAAGCTTTCTTT.

CDR3 nucleotides: TGTGCCAGCAGCTTAGCGAGGCCCTCCGGGTACAATGAGCAGTTCTTC. This gives the protein CASSLARPSGYNEQFF. The rearrangement joins TRBV7-2 to TRBJ2-1; D ambiguous. Germline CDR1 and CDR2: SGHTA and FQGNSA. The V gene lost 0 bases and the J gene lost 4 bases, with 13 bases spanning the gap. The CDR3 is made up of 16 amino acids. Using reference TRBV7-2 and TRBJ2-1 for the parts outside the CDR3, the full variable domain is GAGVSQSPSNKVTEKGKDVELRCDPISGHTALYWYRQSLGQGLEFLIYFQGNSAPDKSGLPSDRFSAERTGGSVSTLTIQRTQQEDSAVYLCASSLARPSGYNEQFFGPGTRLTVL.

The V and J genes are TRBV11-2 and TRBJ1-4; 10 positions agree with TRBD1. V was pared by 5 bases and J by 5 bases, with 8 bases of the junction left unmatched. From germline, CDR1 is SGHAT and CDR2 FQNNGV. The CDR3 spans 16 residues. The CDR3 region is CASSINPGQGNEKLFF. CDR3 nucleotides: TGTGCCAGCAGCATCAATCCGGGACAGGGGAATGAAAAACTGTTTTTT.

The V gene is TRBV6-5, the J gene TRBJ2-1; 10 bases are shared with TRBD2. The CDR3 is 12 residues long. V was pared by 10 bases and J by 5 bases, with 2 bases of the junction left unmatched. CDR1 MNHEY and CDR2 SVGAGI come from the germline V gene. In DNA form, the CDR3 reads TGTGCCACCGGACTAGCGGACAATGAGCAGTTCTTC. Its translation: CATGLADNEQFF.

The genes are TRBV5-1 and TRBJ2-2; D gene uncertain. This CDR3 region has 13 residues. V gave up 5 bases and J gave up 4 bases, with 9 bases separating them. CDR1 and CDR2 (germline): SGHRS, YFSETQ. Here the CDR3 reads CASRFRSTGELFF. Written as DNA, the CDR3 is TGCGCCAGCAGATTCAGGTCCACCGGGGAGCTGTTTTTT.

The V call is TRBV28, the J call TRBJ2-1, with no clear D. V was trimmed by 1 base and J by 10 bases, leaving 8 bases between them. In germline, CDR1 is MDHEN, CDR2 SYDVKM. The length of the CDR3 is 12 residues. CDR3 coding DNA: TGTGCCAGCAGTTTATTTGGAGACGAGCAGTTCTTC. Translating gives CASSLFGDEQFF.

The CDR3 region has the DNA TGTGCCAGTAGTCTGCCCTGGGGTTACAATGAGCAGTTCTTC. It translates to CASSLPWGYNEQFF. The chain couples TRBV19 to TRBJ2-1; D ambiguous. The V gene's germline CDR1 is LNHDA and CDR2 SQIVND (reference sequence). Deletions cut 5 bases from V and 4 bases from J, with 12 bases between. This CDR3 has 14 residues.

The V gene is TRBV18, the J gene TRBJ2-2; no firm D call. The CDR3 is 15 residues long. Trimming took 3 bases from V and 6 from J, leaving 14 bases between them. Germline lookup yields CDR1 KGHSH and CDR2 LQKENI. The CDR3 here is CASSPPNFSPGELFF. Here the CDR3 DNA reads TGTGCCAGCTCACCCCCGAACTTCTCCCCCGGGGAGCTGTTTTTT. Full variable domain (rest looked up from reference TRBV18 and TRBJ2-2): NAGVMQNPRHLVRRRGQEARLRCSPMKGHSHVYWYRQLPEEGLKFMVYLQKENIIDESGMPKERFSAEFPKEGPSILRIQQVVRGDSAAYFCASSPPNFSPGELFFGEGSRLTVL.

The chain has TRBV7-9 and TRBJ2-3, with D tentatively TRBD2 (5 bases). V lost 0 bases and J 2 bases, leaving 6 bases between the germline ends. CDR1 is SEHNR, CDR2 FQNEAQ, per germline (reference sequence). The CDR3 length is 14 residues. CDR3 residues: CASSLAGATDTQYF. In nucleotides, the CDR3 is TGTGCCAGCAGCTTAGCGGGAGCCACAGATACGCAGTATTTT.

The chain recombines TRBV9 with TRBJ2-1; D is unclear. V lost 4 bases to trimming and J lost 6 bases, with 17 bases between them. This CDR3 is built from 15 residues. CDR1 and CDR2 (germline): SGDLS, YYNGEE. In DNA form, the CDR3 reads TGTGCCAGCAGCCTAGTGGGGTCCGGTTTCAATGAGCAGTTCTTC. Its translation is CASSLVGSGFNEQFF.

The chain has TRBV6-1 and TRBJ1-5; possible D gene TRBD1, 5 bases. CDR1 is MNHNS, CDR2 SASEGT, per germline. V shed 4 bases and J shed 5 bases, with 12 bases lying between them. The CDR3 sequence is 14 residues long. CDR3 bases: TGTGCCAGCAGTGTATCAAAGGGGTATCAGCCCCAGCATTTT. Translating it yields CASSVSKGYQPQHF.

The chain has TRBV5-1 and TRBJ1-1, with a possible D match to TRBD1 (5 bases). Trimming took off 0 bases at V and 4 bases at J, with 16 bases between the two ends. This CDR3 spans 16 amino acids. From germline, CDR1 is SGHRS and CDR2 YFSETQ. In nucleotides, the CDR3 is TGCGCCAGCAGCTTGGTCGGGGCAGCCGTTCTCACTGAAGCTTTCTTT. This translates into CASSLVGAAVLTEAFF.

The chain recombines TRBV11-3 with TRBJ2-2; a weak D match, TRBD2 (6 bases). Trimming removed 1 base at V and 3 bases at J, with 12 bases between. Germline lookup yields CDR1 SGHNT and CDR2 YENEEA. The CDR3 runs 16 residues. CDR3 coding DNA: TGTGCCAGCAGCTTAGGGCTAGCGAGTTACACCGGGGAGCTGTTTTTT. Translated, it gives CASSLGLASYTGELFF.

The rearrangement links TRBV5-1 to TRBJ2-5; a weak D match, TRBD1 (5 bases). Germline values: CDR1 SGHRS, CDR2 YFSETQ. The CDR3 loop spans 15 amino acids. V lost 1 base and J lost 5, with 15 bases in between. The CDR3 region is CASSLPASGFETQYF. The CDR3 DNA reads TGCGCCAGCAGCTTGCCTGCCTCAGGGTTTGAGACCCAGTACTTC.

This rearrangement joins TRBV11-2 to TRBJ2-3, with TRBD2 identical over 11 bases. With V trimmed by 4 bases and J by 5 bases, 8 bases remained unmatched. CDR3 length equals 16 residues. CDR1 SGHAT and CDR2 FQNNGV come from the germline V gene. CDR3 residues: CASSSILAGAGDTQYF. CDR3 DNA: TGTGCCAGCAGCTCGATACTAGCGGGAGCTGGAGATACGCAGTATTTT. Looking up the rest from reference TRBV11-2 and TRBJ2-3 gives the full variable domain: EAGVAQSPRYKIIEKRQSVAFWCNPISGHATLYWYQQILGQGPKLLIQFQNNGVVDDSQLPKDRFSAERLKGVDSTLKIQPAKLEDSAVYLCASSSILAGAGDTQYFGPGTRLTVL.

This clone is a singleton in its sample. The CDR3, as DNA: TGTGCCAGCAGCTTGTGGGTAGCGGGAGAGGATGAGCAGTTCTTC. Translated: CASSLWVAGEDEQFF. The chain links TRBV5-4 to TRBJ2-1; 9 bases map to TRBD2. The CDR3 totals 15 residues. In germline, CDR1 is SGHNT, CDR2 YYREEE (reference sequence). The junction had 7 bases not matched to a gene; V was cut back by 1 base and J by 8 bases.

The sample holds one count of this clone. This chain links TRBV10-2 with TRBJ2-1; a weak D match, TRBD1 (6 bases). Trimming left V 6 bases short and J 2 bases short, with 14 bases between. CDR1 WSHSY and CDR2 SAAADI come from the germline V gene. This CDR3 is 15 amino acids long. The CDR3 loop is CASREDRRPYNEQFF. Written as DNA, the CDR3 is TGCGCCAGCAGAGAGGACAGACGACCCTACAATGAGCAGTTCTTC.